The 9 T cell receptor beta chains reported below all come from one sample, sequenced in a study of identical twins. TCRdb re-called the 5' RACE reads through MiXCR, storing one row per CDR3 protein. Counted here are about 520,000 distinct CDR3 sequences, roughly a fifth occurring once; the ten biggest clones make up about 0.91%. These data also featured in a second study, about T cells expressing NK-cell markers.

Sequencing input: CD4+ T cells sorted from blood. These receptors were taken from a woman between 18 and 29 years old in good health.

This clonotype has only a few counts. The chain is built from TRBV6-1 and TRBJ1-6; the D is unclear. V was trimmed by 4 bases and J by 4 bases, leaving 5 bases between them. CDR1 is MNHNS and CDR2 is SASEGT in the germline V gene. This CDR3 spans 13 amino acids. Here the CDR3 DNA reads TGTGCCAGCAGTGCACGGTATAATTCACCCCTCCACTTT. It specifies CASSARYNSPLHF.

This clonotype appeared many times. The chain uses TRBV12-3 or TRBV12-4 and TRBJ1-2; 7 nucleotides align to TRBD1. The CDR3 sequence is 13 residues long. Trimming removed 6 bases from V and 4 bases from J; junction bases left unmatched: 5. CDR3 amino acids: CASRPTGVYGYTF. The CDR3 DNA follows: TGTGCCAGCAGACCCACAGGGGTCTATGGCTACACCTTC.

This chain links TRBV4-3 with TRBJ2-3; 13 bases are a match to TRBD2. Trimming removed 3 bases from V and 6 bases from J; junction bases left unmatched: 12. There are 18 residues in the CDR3. The germline CDR1 and CDR2 sequences are LGHNA and YSLEER. CDR3 protein: CASSHPTFGLAGADTQYF. CDR3 nucleotide sequence: TGCGCCAGCAGCCATCCCACCTTTGGACTAGCGGGAGCTGATACGCAGTATTTT.

The chain couples TRBV6-2 or TRBV6-3 to TRBJ1-1; D uncertain. The CDR3 totals 14 residues. V dropped 2 bases and J dropped 4 bases, with 11 bases sitting between them. Germline-derived CDR1 and CDR2 are MNHEY and SVGEGT. DNA of the CDR3: TGTGCCAGCAGTTACCCCGGACGGAGCACTGAAGCTTTCTTT. Its protein is CASSYPGRSTEAFF.

The genes are TRBV12-3 or TRBV12-4 and TRBJ2-1, with 10 bases lining up with TRBD2. The CDR3 totals 15 residues. Trimming at V came to 6 bases and at J to 7 bases, leaving 9 bases not matched to a gene. The CDR3 loop is CASSSNSGRKNEQFF. CDR3 sequence (DNA): TGTGCCAGCAGCTCGAATAGCGGGAGGAAGAATGAGCAGTTCTTC.

This clonotype was seen repeatedly, ten times or more. The chain uses TRBV29-1 and TRBJ2-1; D is possibly TRBD2 (6 bases). The V end lost 3 bases, the J end lost 4 bases, and 13 bases lay between the germline ends. Germline CDR1 SQVTM, CDR2 ANQGSEA. The CDR3 extends over 14 amino acids. CDR3 coding DNA: TGCAGCGTTGATAGCGGCAGAGCATACAATGAGCAGTTCTTC. Residues: CSVDSGRAYNEQFF.

The sample holds a few counts of this clonotype. The chain carries TRBV12-3 or TRBV12-4 and TRBJ2-7; 14 positions match TRBD2. CDR3 length: 16 amino acids. J was trimmed by 3 bases and V by 5 bases; bases with no gene match: 6. CDR3: CASSPRTSGGNYEQYF. CDR3 sequence (DNA): TGTGCCAGCAGTCCGCGGACTAGCGGGGGGAACTACGAGCAGTACTTC.

The sample holds a few counts of this clonotype. This chain links TRBV25-1 with TRBJ2-1; tentative D call: TRBD2 (6 bases). V shed 8 bases and J shed 10 bases, with 15 bases lying between them. This CDR3 contains 12 residues. Germline CDR1 MGHDK, CDR2 SYGVNS. CDR3 residues: CASGGWTIEQFF. DNA of the CDR3: TGTGCCAGCGGGGGATGGACTATCGAGCAGTTCTTC.

This clonotype was counted only a few times. V gene TRBV5-1 combines with J gene TRBJ2-5; TRBD1 matches 10 bases. Trimming at V came to 1 base and at J to 4 bases, leaving 7 bases not matched to a gene. CDR1 is SGHRS, CDR2 YFSETQ, per germline. The CDR3 spans 16 residues. The CDR3 DNA is TGCGCCAGCAGCTTGAGGACAGGGGGGGTCGGAGAGACCCAGTACTTC. Translation: CASSLRTGGVGETQYF.